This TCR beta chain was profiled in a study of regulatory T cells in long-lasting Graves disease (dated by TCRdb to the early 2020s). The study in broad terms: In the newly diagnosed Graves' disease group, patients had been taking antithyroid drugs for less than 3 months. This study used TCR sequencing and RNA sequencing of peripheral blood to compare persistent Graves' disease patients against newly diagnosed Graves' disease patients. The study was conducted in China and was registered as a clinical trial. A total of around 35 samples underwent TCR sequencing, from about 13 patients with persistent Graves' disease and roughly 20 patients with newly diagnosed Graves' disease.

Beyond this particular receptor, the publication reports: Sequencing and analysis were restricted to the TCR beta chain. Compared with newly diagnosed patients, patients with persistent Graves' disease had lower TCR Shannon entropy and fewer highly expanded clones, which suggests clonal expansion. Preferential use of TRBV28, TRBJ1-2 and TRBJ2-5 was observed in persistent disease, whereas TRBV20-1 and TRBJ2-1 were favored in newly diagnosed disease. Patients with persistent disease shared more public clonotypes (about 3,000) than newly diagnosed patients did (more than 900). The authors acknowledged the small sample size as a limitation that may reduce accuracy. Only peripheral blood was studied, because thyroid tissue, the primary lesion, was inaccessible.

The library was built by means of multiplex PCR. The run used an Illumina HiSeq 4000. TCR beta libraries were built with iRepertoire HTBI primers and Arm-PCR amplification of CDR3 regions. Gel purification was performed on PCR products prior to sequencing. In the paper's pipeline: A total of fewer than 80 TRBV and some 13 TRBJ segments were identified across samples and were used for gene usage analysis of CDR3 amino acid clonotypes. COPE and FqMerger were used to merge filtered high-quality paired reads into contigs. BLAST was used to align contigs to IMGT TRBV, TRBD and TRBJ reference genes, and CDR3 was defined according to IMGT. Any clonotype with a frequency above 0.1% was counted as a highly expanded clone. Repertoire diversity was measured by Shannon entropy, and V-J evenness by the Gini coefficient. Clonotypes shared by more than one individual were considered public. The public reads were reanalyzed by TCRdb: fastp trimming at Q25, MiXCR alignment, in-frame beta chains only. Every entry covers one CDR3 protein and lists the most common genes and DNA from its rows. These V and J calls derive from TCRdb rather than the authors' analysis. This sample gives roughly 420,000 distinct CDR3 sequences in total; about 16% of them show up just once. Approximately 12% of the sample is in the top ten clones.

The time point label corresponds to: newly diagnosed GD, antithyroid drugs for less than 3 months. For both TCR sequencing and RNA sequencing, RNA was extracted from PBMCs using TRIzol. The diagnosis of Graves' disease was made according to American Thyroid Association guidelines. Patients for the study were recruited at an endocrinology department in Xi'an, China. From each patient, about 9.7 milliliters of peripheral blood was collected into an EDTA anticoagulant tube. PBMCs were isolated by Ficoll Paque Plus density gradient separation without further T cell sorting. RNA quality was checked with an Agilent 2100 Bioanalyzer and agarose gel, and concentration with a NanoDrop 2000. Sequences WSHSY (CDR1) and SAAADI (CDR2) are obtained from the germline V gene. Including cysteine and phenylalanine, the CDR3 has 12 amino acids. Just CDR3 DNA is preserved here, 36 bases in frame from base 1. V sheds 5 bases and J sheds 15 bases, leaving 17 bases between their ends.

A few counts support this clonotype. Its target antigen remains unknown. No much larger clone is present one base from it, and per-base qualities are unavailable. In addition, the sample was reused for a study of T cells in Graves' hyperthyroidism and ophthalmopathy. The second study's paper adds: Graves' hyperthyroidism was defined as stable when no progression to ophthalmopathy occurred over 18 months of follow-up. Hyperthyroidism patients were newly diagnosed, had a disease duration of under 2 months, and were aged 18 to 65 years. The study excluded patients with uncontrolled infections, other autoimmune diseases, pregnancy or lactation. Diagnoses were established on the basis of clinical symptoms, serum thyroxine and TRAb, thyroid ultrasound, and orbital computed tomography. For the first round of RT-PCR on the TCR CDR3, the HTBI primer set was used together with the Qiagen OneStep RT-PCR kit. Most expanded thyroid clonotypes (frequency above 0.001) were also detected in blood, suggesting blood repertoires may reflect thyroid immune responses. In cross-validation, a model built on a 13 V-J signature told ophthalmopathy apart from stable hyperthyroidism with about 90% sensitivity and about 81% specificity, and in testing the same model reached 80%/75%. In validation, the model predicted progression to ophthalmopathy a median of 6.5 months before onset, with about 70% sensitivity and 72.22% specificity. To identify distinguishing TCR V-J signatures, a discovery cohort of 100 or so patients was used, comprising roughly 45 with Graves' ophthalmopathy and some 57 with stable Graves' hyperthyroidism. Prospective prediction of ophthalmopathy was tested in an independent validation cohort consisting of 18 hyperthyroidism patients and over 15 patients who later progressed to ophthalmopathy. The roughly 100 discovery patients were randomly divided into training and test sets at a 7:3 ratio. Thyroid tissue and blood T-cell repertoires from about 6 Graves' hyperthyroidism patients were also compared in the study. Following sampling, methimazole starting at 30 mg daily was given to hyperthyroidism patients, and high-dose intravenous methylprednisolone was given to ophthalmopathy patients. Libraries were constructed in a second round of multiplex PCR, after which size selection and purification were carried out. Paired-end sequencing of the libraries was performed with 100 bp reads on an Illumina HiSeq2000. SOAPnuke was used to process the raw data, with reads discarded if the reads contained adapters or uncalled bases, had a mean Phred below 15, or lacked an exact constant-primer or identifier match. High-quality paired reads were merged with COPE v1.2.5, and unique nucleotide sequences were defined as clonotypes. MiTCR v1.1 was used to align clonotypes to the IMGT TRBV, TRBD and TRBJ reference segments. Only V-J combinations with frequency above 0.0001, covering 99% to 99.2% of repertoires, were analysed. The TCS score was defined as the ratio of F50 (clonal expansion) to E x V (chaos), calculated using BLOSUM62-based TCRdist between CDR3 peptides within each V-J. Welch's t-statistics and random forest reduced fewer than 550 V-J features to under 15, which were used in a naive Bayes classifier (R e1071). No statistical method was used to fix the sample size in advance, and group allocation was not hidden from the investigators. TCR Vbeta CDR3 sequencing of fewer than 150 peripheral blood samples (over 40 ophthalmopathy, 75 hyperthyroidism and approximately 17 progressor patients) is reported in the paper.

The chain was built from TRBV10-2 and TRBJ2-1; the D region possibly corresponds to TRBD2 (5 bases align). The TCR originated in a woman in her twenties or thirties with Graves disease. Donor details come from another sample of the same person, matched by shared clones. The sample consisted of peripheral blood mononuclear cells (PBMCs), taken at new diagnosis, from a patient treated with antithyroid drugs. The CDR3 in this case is CASSTMDWTGFF. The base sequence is TGCGCCAGCAGTACGATGGACTGGACGGGGTTCTTC.